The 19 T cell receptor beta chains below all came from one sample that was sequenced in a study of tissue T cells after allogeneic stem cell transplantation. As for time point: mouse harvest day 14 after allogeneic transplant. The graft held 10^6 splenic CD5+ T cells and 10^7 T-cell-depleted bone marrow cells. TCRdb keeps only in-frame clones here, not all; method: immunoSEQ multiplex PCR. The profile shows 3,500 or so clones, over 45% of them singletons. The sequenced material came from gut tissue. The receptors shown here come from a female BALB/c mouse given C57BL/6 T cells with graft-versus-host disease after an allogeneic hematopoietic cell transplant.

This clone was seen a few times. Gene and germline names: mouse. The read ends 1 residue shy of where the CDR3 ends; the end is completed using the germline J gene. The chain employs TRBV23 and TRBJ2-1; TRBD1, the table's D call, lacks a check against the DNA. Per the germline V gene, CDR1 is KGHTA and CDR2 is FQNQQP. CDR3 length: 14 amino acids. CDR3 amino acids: CSSSRGQTYAEQFF. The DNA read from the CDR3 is TGCTCCAGCAGCCGGGGACAAACTTATGCTGAGCAGTTC.

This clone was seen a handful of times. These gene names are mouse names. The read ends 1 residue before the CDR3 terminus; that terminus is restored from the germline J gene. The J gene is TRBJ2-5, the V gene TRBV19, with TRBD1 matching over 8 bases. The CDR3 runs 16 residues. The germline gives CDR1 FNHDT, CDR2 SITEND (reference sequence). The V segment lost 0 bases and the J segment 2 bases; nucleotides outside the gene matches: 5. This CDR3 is CASSIGTGSAQDTQYF. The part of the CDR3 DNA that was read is TGTGCCAGCAGTATAGGGACAGGGAGCGCCCAAGACACCCAGTAC.

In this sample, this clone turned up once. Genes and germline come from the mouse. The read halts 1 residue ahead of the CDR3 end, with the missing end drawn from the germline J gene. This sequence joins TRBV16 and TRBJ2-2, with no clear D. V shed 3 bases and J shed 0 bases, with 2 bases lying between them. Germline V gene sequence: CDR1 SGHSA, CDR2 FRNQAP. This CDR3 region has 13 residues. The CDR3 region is CASSFPNTGQLYF. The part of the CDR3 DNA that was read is TGTGCAAGCAGCTTCCCAAACACCGGGCAGCTCTAC. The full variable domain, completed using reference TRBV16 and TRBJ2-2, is NAGVIQTPRHKVTGKGQEATLWCEPISGHSAVFWYRQTIVQGLEFLTYFRNQAPIDDSGMPKERFSAQMPNQSHSTLKIQSTQPQDSAVYLCASSFPNTGQLYFGEGSKLTVL.

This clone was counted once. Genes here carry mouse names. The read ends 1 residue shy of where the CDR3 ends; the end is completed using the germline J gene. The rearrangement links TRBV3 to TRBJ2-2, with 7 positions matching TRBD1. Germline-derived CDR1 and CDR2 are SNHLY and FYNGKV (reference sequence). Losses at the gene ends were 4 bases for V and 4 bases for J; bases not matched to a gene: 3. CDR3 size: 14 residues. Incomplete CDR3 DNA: TGTGCCAGCAGCTCGACAGGGCGCACCGGGCAGCTCTAC. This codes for CASSSTGRTGQLY. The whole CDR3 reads CASSSTGRTGQLYF.

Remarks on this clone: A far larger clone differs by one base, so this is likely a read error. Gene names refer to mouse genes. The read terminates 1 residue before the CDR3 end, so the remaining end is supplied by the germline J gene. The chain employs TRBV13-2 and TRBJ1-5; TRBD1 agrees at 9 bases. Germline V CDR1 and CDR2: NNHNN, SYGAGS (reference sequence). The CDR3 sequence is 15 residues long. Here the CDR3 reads CASGVGTGNNPAPLF. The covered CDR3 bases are TGTGCCAGCGGTGTCGGGACAGGGAACAACCCGGCTCCGCTT.

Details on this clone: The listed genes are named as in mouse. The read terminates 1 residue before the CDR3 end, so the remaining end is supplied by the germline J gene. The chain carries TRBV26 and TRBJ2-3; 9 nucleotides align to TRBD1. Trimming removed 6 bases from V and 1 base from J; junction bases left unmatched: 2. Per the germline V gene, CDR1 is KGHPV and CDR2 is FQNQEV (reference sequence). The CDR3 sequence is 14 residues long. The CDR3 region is CASRQGAGAETLYF. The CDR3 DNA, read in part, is TGTGCCAGCAGACAGGGGGCAGGTGCAGAAACGCTGTAT.

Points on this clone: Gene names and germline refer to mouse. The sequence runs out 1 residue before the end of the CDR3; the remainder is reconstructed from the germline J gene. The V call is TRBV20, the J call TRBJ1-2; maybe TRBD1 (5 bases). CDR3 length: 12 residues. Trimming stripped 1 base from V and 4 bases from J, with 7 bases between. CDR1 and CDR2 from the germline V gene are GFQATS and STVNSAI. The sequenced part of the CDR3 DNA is TGTGGTGCTAGGGGGGGCGGCTCCGACTACACC. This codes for CGARGGGSDYT. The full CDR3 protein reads CGARGGGSDYTF.

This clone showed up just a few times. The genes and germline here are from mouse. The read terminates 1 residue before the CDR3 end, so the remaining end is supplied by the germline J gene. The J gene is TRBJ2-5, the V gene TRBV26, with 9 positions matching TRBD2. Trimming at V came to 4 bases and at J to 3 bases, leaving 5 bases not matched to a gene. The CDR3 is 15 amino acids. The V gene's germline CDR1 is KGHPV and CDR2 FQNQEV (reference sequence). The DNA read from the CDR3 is TGTGCCAGCAGTCCGCCGGGACTGGGACAAGACACCCAGTAC. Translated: CASSPPGLGQDTQY. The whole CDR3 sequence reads CASSPPGLGQDTQYF.

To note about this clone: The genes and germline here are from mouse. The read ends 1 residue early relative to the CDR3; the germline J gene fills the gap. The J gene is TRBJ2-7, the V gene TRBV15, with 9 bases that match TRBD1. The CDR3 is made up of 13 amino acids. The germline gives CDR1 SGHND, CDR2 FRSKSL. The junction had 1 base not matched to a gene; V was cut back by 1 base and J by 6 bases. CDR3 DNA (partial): TGTGCCAGCAGTTTAGGGGACAGGGTTGAACAGTAC. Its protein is CASSLGDRVEQY. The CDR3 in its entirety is CASSLGDRVEQYF. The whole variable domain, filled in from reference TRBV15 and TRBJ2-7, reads DAGVTQTPRHEVAEKGQTIILKCEPVSGHNDLFWYRQTKIQGLELLSYFRSKSLMEDGGAFKDRFKAEMLNSSFSTLKIQPTEPKDSAVYLCASSLGDRVEQYFGPGTRLTVL.

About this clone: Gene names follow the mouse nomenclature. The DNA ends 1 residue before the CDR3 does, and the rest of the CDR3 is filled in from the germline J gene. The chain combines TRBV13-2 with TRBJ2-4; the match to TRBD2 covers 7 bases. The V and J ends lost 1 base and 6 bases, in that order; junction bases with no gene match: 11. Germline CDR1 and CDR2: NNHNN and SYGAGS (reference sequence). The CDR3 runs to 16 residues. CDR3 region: CASGDPGLEAPNTLYF. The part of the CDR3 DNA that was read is TGTGCCAGCGGTGATCCCGGACTGGAGGCCCCTAACACCTTGTAC.

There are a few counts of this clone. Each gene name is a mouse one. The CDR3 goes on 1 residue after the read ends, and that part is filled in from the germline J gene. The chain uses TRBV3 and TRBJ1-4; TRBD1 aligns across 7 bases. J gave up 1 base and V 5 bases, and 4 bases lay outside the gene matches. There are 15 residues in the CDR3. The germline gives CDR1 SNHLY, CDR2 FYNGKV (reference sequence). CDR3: CASSTRQGSNERLFF. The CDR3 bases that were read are TGTGCCAGCAGCACCCGACAGGGTTCCAACGAAAGATTATTT.

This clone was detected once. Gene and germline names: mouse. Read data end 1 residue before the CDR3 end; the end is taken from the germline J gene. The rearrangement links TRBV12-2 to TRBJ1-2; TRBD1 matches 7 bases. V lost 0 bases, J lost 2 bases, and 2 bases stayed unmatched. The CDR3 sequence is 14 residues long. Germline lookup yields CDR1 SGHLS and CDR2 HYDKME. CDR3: CASSLATGNSDYTF. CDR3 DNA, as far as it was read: TGTGCCAGCTCTCTCGCGACAGGGAACTCCGACTACACC.

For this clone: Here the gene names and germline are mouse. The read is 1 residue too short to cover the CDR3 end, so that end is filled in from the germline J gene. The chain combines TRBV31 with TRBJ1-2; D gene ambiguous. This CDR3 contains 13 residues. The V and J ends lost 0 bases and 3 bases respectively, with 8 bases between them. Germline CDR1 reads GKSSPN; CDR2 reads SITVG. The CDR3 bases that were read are TGTGCCTGGAGTCTAAGGGAGGACTCCGACTACACC. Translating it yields CAWSLREDSDYT. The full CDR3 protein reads CAWSLREDSDYTF. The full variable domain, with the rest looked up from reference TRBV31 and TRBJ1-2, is AQTIHQWPVAEIKAVGSPLSLGCTIKGKSSPNLYWYWQATGGTLQQLFYSITVGQVESVVQLNLSASRPKDDQFILSTEKLLLSHSGFYLCAWSLREDSDYTFGSGTRLLVI.

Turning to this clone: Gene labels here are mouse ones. The CDR3: CASSLGANTEVFF. The DNA read from the CDR3 is TGTGCCAGCAGTCTGGGGGCAAACACAGAAGTCTTC. The chain joins TRBV26 to TRBJ1-1; D is uncertain. Sequencing ends 1 residue short of the CDR3 end; the germline J gene provides the rest. The ends were cut back, 2 bases at V and 0 bases at J, with 4 bases in the middle. The germline V gene has CDR1 KGHPV and CDR2 FQNQEV (reference sequence). The CDR3 is made up of 13 amino acids. Supplemented by reference TRBV26 and TRBJ1-1, the full variable domain reads NSKVIQTPRYLVKGQGQKAKMRCIPEKGHPVVFWYQQNKNNEFKFLINFQNQEVLQQIDMTEKRFSAECPSNSPCSLEIQSSEAGDSALYLCASSLGANTEVFFGKGTRLTVV.

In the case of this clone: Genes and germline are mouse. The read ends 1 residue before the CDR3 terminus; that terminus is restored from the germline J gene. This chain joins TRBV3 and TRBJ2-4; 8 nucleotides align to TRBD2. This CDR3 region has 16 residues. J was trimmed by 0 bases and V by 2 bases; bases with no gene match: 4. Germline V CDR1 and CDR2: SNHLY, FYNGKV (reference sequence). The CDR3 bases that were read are TGTGCCAGCAGCTTAAGGCTGGGGGGTAGTCAAAACACCTTGTAC. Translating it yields CASSLRLGGSQNTLY. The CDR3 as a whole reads CASSLRLGGSQNTLYF.

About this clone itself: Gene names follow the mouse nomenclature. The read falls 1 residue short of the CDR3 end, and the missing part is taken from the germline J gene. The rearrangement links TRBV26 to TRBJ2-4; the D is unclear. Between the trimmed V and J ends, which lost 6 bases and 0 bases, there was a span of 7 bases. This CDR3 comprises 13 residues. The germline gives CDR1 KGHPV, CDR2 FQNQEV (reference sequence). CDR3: CASSGTSQNTLYF. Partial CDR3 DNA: TGTGCCAGCAGCGGAACTAGTCAAAACACCTTGTAC.

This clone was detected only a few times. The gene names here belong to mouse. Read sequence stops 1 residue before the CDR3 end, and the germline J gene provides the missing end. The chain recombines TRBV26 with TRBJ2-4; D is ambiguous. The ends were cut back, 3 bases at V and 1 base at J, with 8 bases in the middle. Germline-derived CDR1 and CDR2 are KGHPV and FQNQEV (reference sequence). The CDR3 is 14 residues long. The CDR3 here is CASSLRRGQNTLYF. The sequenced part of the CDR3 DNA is TGTGCCAGCAGTCTCCGAAGGGGTCAAAACACCTTGTAC.

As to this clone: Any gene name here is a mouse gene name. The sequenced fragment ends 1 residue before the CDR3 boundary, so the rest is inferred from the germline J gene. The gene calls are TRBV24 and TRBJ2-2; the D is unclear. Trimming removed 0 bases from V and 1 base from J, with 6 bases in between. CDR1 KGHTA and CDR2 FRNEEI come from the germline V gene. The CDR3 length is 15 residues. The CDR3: CASSLYKGNTGQLYF. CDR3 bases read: TGTGCCAGCAGTCTGTATAAGGGAAACACCGGGCAGCTCTAC.

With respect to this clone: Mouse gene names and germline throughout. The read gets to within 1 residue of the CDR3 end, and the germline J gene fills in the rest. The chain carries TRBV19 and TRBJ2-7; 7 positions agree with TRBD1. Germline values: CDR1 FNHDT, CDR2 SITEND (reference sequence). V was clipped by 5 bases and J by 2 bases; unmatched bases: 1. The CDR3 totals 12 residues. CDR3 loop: CASSGTAYEQYF. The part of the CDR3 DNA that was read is TGTGCCAGCAGCGGGACAGCCTATGAACAGTAC.